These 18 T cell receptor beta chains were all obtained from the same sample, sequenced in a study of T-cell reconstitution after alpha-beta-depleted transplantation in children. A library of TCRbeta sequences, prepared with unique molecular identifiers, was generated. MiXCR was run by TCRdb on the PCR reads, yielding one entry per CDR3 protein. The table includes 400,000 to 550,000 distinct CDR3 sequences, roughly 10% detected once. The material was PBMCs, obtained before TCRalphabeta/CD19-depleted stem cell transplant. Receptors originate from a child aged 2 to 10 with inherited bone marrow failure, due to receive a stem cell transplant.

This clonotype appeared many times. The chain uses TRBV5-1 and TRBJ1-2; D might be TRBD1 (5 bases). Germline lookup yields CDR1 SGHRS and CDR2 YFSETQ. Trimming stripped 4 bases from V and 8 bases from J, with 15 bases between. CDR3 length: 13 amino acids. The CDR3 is CASSPERGHGYTF. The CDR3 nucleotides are TGCGCCAGCAGCCCGGAGCGAGGACACGGCTACACCTTC.

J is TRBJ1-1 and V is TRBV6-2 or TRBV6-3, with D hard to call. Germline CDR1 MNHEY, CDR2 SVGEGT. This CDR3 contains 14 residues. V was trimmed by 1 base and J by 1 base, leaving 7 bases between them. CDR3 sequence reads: CASSYFTKNTEAFF. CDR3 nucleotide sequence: TGTGCCAGCAGTTACTTCACCAAGAACACTGAAGCTTTCTTT.

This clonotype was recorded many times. CDR3 region: CASSQAKGDGYTF. CDR3 nucleotides: TGCGCCAGCAGCCAAGCGAAGGGGGATGGCTACACCTTC. This sequence joins TRBV4-3 and TRBJ1-2, with a weak D call TRBD1 (6 bases). Trimming removed 1 base at V and 6 bases at J, with 9 bases between. CDR3 size: 13 residues. Per the germline V gene, CDR1 is LGHNA and CDR2 is YSLEER.

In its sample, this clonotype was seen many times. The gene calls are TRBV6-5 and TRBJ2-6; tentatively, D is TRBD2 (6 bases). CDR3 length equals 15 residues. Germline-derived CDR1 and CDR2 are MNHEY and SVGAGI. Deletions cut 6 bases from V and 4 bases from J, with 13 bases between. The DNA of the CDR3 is TGTGCCAGCAGCCGCCGGGGGACGGGGGCCAACGTCCTGACTTTC. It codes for CASSRRGTGANVLTF.

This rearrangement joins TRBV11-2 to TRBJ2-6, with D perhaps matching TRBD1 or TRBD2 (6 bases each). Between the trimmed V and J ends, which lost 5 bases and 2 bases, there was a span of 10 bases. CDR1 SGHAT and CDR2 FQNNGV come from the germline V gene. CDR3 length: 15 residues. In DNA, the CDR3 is TGTGCCAGCAGCCAGAGGGGGGCTGGGGCCAACGTCCTGACTTTC. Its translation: CASSQRGAGANVLTF.

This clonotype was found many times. The CDR3 spells CASSLLGYTGELFF. In DNA, the CDR3 is TGCGCCAGCAGCTTGCTAGGGTACACCGGGGAGCTGTTTTTT. The rearrangement links TRBV5-1 to TRBJ2-2; D is uncertain. The CDR3 runs to 14 residues. CDR1 and CDR2 (germline): SGHRS, YFSETQ. V gave up 1 base and J gave up 3 bases, with 7 bases separating them.

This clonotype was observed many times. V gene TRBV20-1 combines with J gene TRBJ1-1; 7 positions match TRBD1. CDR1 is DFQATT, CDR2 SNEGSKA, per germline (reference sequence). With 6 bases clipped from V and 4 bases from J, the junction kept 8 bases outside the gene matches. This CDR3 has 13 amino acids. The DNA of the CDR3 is TGCAGTGCCGAACAGGGGCTGAGCACTGAAGCTTTCTTT. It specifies CSAEQGLSTEAFF.

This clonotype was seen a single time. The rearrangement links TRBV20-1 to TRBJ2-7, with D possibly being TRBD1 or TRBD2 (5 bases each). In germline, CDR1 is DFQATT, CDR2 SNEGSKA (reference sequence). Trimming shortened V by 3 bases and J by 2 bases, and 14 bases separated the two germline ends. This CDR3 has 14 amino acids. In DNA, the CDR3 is TGCAGTGCTAGGTCCGGGACCATTACCTACGAGCAGTACTTC. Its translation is CSARSGTITYEQYF.

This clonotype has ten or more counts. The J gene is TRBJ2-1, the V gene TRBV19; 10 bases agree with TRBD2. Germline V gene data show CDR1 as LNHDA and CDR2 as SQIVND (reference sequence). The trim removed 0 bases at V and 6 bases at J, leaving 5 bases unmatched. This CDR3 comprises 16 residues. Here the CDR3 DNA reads TGTGCCAGTAGTATAGAGGGGGCTAGCGGGAGCAATGAGCAGTTCTTC. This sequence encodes CASSIEGASGSNEQFF. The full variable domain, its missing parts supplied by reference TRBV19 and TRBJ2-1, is DGGITQSPKYLFRKEGQNVTLSCEQNLNHDAMYWYRQDPGQGLRLIYYSQIVNDFQKGDIAEGYSVSREKKESFPLTVTSAQKNPTAFYLCASSIEGASGSNEQFFGPGTRLTVL.

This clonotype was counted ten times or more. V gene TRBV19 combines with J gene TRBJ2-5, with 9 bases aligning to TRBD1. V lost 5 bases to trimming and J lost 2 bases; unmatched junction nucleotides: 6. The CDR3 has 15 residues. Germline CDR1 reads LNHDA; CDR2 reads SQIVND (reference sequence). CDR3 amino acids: CASSAQGTGQETQYF. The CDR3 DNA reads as TGTGCCAGTAGTGCTCAAGGGACAGGGCAAGAGACCCAGTACTTC.

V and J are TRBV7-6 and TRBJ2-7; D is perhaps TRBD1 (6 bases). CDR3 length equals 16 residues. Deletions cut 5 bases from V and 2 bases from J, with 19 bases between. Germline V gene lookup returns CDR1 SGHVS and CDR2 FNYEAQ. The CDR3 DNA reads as TGTGCCAGCAGCGCGCGACAGGAGCAGCCACCCTACGAGCAGTACTTC. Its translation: CASSARQEQPPYEQYF.

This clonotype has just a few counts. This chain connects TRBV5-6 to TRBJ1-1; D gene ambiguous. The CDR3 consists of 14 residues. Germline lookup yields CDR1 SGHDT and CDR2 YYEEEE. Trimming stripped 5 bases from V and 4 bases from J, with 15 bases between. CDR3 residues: CASSYGTNPTEAFF. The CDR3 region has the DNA TGTGCCAGCAGTTATGGAACCAACCCCACTGAAGCTTTCTTT.

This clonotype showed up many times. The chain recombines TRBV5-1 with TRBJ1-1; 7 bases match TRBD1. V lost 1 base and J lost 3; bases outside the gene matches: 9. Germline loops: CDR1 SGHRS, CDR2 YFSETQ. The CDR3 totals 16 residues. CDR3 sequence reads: CASSLQQGGADTEAFF. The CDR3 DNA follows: TGCGCCAGCAGCTTGCAGCAGGGGGGGGCGGACACTGAAGCTTTCTTT. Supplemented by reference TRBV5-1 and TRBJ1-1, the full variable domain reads KAGVTQTPRYLIKTRGQQVTLSCSPISGHRSVSWYQQTPGQGLQFLFEYFSETQRNKGNFPGRFSGRQFSNSRSEMNVSTLELGDSALYLCASSLQQGGADTEAFFGQGTRLTVV.

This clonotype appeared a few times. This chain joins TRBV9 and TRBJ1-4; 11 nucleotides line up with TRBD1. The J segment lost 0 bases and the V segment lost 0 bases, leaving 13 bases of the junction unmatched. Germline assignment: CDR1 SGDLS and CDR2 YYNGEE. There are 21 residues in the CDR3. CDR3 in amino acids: CASSVDPLGQGAFATNEKLFF. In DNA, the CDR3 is TGTGCCAGCAGCGTAGACCCCCTCGGACAGGGGGCATTTGCAACTAATGAAAAACTGTTTTTT.

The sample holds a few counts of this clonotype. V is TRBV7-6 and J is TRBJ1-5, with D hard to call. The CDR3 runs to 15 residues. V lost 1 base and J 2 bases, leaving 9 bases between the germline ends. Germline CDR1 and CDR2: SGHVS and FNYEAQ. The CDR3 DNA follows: TGTGCCAGCAGCTTAGGAGGTTTTGGCAATCAGCCCCAGCATTTT. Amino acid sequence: CASSLGGFGNQPQHF.

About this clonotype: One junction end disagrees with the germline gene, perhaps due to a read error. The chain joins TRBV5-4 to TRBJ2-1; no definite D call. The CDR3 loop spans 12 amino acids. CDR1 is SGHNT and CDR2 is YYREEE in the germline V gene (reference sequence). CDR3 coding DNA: TGTGCCAGCAGCTTGTACGGGTATGAGCATTTCTTC. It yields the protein CASSLYGYEHFF.

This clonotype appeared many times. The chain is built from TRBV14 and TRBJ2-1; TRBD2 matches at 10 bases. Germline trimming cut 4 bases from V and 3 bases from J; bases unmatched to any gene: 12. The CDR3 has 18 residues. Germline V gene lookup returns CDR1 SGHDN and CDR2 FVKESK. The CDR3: CASSRERLAGDLYNEQFF. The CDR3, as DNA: TGTGCCAGCAGCCGAGAGCGTCTAGCGGGAGATCTCTACAATGAGCAGTTCTTC.

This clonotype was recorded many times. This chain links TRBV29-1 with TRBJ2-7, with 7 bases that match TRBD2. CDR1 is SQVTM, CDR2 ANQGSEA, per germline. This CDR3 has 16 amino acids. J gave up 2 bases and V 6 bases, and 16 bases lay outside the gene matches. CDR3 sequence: CSVPDSGTKEPYEQYF. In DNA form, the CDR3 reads TGCAGCGTCCCGGACTCCGGGACTAAGGAGCCCTACGAGCAGTACTTC.